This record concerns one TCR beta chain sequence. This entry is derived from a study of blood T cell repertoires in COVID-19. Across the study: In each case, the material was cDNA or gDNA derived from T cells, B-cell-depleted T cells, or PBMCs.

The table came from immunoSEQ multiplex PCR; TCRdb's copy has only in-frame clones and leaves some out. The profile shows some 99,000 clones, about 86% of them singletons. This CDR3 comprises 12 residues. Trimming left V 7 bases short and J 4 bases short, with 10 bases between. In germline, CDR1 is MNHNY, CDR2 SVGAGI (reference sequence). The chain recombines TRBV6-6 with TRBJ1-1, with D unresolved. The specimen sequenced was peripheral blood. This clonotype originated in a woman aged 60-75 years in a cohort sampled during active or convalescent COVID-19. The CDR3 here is CASKSGGTEAFF. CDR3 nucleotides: TGTGCCAGCAAGTCGGGAGGCACTGAAGCTTTCTTT.